Listed below are T cell receptor beta chains from one sample, sequenced in a study of CD8+ T cells in alopecia areata. The method was immunoSEQ multiplex PCR; TCRdb's version includes in-frame clones alone and lacks a portion of them. The sample consists of approximately 130,000 clones, over 55% of them appearing once. This material consisted of CD4+ T cells sorted from blood, taken at week 4, from a patient treated with tofacitinib. The origin of the receptors is a human donor with alopecia areata. CDR3s include the opening cysteine and the closing phenylalanine or tryptophan.

CDR3: CASSLAPLRAGHNEQFF
V: TRBV7-2
J: TRBJ2-1

CDR3: CASSLSGEGGYNEQFF
V: TRBV7-2
J: TRBJ2-1

CDR3: CAISGQGEAGANVLTF
V: TRBV10-3
J: TRBJ2-6

CDR3: CSAGQETQYF
V: TRBV29-1
J: TRBJ2-5

CDR3: CASSEWAREATEAFF
V: TRBV25-1
J: TRBJ1-1

CDR3: CASSLGTGTGNYGYTF
V: TRBV7-9
J: TRBJ1-2

CDR3: CSVEGGLGTRSNEQFF
V: TRBV29-1
J: TRBJ2-1

CDR3: CASSQDRSGGAPTQYF
V: TRBV4-2
J: TRBJ2-3

CDR3: CAWSYNRDQPQHF
V: TRBV30
J: TRBJ1-5

CDR3: CASSYPTGPNTGELFF
V: TRBV6-6
J: TRBJ2-2

CDR3: CASSLVSGFRGDTQYF
V: TRBV7-2
J: TRBJ2-3

CDR3: CSGRRGSVDTQYF
V: TRBV29-1
J: TRBJ2-3

CDR3: CASSYWDSSSYEQYF
V: TRBV5-6
J: TRBJ2-7

CDR3: CASSPRQAGGAETQYF
V: TRBV18
J: TRBJ2-5

CDR3: CSARPGSQYF
V: TRBV20-1
J: TRBJ2-7

CDR3: CASSLVLAGVGDTQYF
V: TRBV7-9
J: TRBJ2-3

CDR3: CAISEAETGLNYGYTF
V: TRBV10-3
J: TRBJ1-2

CDR3: CASRLWREKLFF
V: TRBV30
J: TRBJ1-4

CDR3: CASSLAHKNTEAFF
V: TRBV7-2
J: TRBJ1-1

CDR3: CATGQDNNQPQHF
V: TRBV15
J: TRBJ1-5

CDR3: CASSEVRGGTDTQYF
V: TRBV2
J: TRBJ2-3

CDR3: CAWSRLSSSGGYNEQFF
V: TRBV30
J: TRBJ2-1

CDR3: CASSTGDRGETQYF
V: TRBV7-2
J: TRBJ2-5

CDR3: CASSFESSYEQFF
V: TRBV5-6
J: TRBJ2-1

CDR3: CASSLRGAETQYF
V: TRBV28
J: TRBJ2-5

CDR3: CASSTRSSGANVLTF
V: TRBV19
J: TRBJ2-6

CDR3: CASSLVARASGNNEQFF
V: TRBV7-2
J: TRBJ2-1

CDR3: CASSPFGRLQETQYF
V: TRBV28
J: TRBJ2-5

CDR3: CASSLGRLAGGETQYF
V: TRBV11-2
J: TRBJ2-5

CDR3: CSAQGVGGYTF
V: TRBV20-1
J: TRBJ1-2

CDR3: CASSLLRAGTDTQYF
V: TRBV7-2
J: TRBJ2-3

CDR3: CSVKLGATTDTQYF
V: TRBV29-1
J: TRBJ2-3

CDR3: CASSYSGSSYEQYF
V: TRBV6-6
J: TRBJ2-7

CDR3: CASSPHGLATETQYF
V: TRBV4-1
J: TRBJ2-5

CDR3: CSVDTGTNTEAFF
V: TRBV29-1
J: TRBJ1-1

CDR3: CSVMVDRSPYEQYF
V: TRBV29-1
J: TRBJ2-7

CDR3: CASSQAKRRAYEQYF
V: TRBV4-2
J: TRBJ2-7

CDR3: CSGQGVNTEAFF
V: TRBV29-1
J: TRBJ1-1

CDR3: CASSFGDRVLREQYF
V: TRBV5-1
J: TRBJ2-7

CDR3: CASSTDRRHSGANVLTF
V: TRBV5-6
J: TRBJ2-6

CDR3: CAWLQVVGYTF
V: TRBV30
J: TRBJ1-2

CDR3: CASSVVGGGSGANVLTF
V: TRBV9
J: TRBJ2-6

CDR3: CASSPRRETQYF
V: TRBV28
J: TRBJ2-5

CDR3: CASSYTGMNTEAFF
V: TRBV6-5
J: TRBJ1-1

CDR3: CASRSSGQGVKTQYF
V: TRBV19
J: TRBJ2-5

CDR3: CASSLTRGHYGYTF
V: TRBV27
J: TRBJ1-2

CDR3: CASSSGGSNQPQHF
V: TRBV13
J: TRBJ1-5

CDR3: CAISGQANEKLFF
V: TRBV10-3
J: TRBJ1-4

CDR3: CASSDGARNTEAFF
V: TRBV5-6
J: TRBJ1-1

CDR3: CASSLAGRDSYGYTF
V: TRBV5-6
J: TRBJ1-2

CDR3: CASSESTGTANEKLFF
V: TRBV25-1
J: TRBJ1-4

CDR3: CAGGQGYNEQFF
V: TRBV28
J: TRBJ2-1